This T cell receptor (beta chain) was identified in a study of cytomegalovirus exposure and HLA in healthy donors. In regard to this clone: The target antigen is unknown.

Regarding the study as a whole: At a 0.05 false discovery rate, a later analysis found about 17,000 TCR beta sequences to be associated with HLA alleles.

PCR used 60 Vbeta primers and 13 Jbeta primers. Clones were read by immunoSEQ multiplex PCR, and TCRdb kept only the in-frame ones, dropping some. The sample records approximately 280,000 clones, 75% to 90% being singletons. The specimen sequenced was PBMCs. The sequence derives from a man aged 35-49 years in good health and CMV-seropositive.

Here the CDR3 reads CASSDQREGTQYF. The CDR3 DNA is TGTGCCAGCAGCGACCAGAGGGAAGGGACCCAGTACTTC. The chain recombines TRBV6-1 with TRBJ2-5, with a weak D call TRBD2 (5 bases). Germline CDR1 reads MNHNS; CDR2 reads SASEGT. The ends were cut back, 6 bases at V and 7 bases at J, with 15 bases in the middle. CDR3 length equals 13 residues.